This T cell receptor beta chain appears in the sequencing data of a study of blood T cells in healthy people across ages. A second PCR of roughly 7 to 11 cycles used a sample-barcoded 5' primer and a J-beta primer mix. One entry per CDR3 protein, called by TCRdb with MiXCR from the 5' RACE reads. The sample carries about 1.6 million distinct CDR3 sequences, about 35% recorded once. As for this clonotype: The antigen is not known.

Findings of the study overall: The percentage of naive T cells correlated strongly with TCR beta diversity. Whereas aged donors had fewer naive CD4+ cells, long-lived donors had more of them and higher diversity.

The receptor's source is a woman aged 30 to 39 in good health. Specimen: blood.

CDR3 coding DNA: TGTGCCAGCAGTGAATCCCAGTATGGCTACACCTTC. Translation gives CASSESQYGYTF. This rearrangement joins TRBV6-1 to TRBJ1-2; D not resolved. The CDR3 has 12 residues. V lost 2 bases to trimming and J lost 5 bases, with 6 bases between them. CDR1 is MNHNS and CDR2 is SASEGT in the germline V gene.